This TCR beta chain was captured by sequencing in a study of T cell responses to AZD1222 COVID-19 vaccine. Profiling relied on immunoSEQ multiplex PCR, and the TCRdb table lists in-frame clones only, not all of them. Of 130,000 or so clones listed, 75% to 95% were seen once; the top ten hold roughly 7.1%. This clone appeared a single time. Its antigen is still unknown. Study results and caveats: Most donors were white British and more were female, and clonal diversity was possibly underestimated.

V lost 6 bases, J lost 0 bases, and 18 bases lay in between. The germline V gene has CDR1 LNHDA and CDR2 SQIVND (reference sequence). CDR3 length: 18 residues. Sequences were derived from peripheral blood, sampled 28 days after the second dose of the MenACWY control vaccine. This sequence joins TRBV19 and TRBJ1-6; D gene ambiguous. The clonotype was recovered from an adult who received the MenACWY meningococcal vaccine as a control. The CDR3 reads CASRSLITRSSYNSPLHF. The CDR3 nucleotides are TGTGCCAGTAGATCTCTGATCACACGGAGCTCCTATAATTCACCCCTCCACTTT.